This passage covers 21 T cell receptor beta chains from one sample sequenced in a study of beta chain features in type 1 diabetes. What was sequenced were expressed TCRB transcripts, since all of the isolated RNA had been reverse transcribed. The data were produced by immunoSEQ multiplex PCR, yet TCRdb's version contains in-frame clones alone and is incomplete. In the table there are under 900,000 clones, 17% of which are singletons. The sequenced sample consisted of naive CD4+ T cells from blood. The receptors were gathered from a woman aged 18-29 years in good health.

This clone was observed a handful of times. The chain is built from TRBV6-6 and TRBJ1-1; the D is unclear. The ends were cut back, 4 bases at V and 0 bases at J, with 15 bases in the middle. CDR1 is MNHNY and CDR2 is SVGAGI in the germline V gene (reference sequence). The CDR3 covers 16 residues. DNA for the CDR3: TGTGCCAGCAGTTTCCCCGCAGCACGTATGAACACTGAAGCTTTCTTT. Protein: CASSFPAARMNTEAFF.

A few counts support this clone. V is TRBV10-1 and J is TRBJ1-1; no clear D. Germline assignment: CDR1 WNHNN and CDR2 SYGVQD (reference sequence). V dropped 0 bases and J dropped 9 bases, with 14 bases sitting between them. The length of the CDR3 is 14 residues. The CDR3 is CASSESVTVGKAFF. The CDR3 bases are TGCGCCAGCAGTGAGTCTGTTACAGTCGGTAAAGCTTTCTTT.

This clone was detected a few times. CDR3 DNA: TGTGCCAGCAGCTTCGACGGGACAGACACTGAAGCTTTCTTT. It encodes CASSFDGTDTEAFF. The J gene is TRBJ1-1, the V gene TRBV6-5; 7 bases map to TRBD1. V shed 6 bases, J shed 3 bases, and the junction held 7 bases outside the gene matches. CDR3 size: 14 residues. Germline V gives CDR1 MNHEY, CDR2 SVGAGI.

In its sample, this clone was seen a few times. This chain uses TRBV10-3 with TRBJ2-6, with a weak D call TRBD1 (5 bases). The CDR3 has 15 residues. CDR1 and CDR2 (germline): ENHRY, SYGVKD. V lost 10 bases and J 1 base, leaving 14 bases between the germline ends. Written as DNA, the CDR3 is TGTGCCAGCAGAGATGCAGGGTCTGGGGCCAACGTCCTGACTTTC. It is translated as CASRDAGSGANVLTF.

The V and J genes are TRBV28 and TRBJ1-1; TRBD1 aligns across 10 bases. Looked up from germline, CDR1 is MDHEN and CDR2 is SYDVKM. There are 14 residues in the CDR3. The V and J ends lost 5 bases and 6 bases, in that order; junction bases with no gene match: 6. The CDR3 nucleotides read TGTGCCAGCAGTAAGACAGGGGGCAGGGCTGAAGCTTTCTTT. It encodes CASSKTGGRAEAFF.

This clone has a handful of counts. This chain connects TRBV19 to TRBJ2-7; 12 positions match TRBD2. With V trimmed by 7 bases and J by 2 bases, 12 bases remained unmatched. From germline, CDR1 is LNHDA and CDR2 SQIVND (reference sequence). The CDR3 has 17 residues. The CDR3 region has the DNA TGTGCCAGTAAACCGACTAGCGGGAGTTGGGAAACCTACGAGCAGTACTTC. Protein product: CASKPTSGSWETYEQYF. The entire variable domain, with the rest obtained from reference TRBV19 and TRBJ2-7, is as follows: DGGITQSPKYLFRKEGQNVTLSCEQNLNHDAMYWYRQDPGQGLRLIYYSQIVNDFQKGDIAEGYSVSREKKESFPLTVTSAQKNPTAFYLCASKPTSGSWETYEQYFGPGTRLTVT.

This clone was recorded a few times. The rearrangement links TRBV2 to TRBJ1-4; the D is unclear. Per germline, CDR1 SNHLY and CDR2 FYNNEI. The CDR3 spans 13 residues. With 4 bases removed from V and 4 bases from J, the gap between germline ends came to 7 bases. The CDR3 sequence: CASSVQRNEKLFF. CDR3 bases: TGTGCCAGCAGTGTGCAGCGTAATGAAAAACTGTTTTTT.

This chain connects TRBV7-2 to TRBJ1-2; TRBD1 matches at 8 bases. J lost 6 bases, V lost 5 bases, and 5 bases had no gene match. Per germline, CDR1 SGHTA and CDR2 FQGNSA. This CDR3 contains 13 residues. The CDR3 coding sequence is TGTGCCAGCAGCGGACGGACAGGGAATGGCTACACCTTC. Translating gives CASSGRTGNGYTF.

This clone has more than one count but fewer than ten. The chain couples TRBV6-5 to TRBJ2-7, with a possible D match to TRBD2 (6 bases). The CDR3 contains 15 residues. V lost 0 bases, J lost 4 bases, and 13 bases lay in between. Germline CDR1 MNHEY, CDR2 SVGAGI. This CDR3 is CASSYSWGDPYEQYF. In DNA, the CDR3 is TGTGCCAGCAGTTACTCATGGGGGGACCCTTACGAGCAGTACTTC.

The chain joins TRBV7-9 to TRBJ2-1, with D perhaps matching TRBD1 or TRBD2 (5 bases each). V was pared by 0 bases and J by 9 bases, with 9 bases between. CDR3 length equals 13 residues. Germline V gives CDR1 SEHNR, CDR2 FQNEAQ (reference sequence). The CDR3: CASSLAGGGEQFF. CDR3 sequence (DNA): TGTGCCAGCAGCTTAGCTGGGGGTGGTGAGCAGTTCTTC.

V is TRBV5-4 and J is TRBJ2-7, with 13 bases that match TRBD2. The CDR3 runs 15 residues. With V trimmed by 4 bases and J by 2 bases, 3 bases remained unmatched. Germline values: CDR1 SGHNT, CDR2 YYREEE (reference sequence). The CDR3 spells CASSRTSGRAYEQYF. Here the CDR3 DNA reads TGTGCCAGCAGCCGCACTAGCGGGAGGGCCTACGAGCAGTACTTC.

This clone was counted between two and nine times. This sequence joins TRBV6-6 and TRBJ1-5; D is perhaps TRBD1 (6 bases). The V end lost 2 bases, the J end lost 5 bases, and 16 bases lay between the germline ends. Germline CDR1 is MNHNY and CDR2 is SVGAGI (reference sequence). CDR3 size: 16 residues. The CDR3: CASSYPRVQGHQPQHF. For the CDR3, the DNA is TGTGCCAGCAGTTACCCGAGGGTACAGGGCCATCAGCCCCAGCATTTT.

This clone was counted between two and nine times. This CDR3 is CATKPRGHQTGELFF. The CDR3 DNA reads as TGTGCCACGAAGCCACGGGGCCATCAGACCGGGGAGCTGTTTTTT. J is TRBJ2-2 and V is TRBV19; possibly TRBD1 or TRBD2 for D (5 bases each). The germline CDR1 and CDR2 sequences are LNHDA and SQIVND (reference sequence). The CDR3 is 15 amino acids. Between the trimmed V and J ends, which lost 10 bases and 5 bases, there was a span of 20 bases. Variable domain in full (rest from reference TRBV19 and TRBJ2-2): DGGITQSPKYLFRKEGQNVTLSCEQNLNHDAMYWYRQDPGQGLRLIYYSQIVNDFQKGDIAEGYSVSREKKESFPLTVTSAQKNPTAFYLCATKPRGHQTGELFFGEGSRLTVL.

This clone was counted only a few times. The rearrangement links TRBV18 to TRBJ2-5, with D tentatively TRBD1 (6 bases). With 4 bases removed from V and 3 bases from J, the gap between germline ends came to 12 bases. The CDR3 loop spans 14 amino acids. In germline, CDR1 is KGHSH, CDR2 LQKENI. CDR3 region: CASSLTGPEETQYF. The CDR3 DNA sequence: TGTGCCAGCTCACTTACAGGGCCTGAAGAGACCCAGTACTTC. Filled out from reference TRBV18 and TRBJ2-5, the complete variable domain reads NAGVMQNPRHLVRRRGQEARLRCSPMKGHSHVYWYRQLPEEGLKFMVYLQKENIIDESGMPKERFSAEFPKEGPSILRIQQVVRGDSAAYFCASSLTGPEETQYFGPGTRLLVL.

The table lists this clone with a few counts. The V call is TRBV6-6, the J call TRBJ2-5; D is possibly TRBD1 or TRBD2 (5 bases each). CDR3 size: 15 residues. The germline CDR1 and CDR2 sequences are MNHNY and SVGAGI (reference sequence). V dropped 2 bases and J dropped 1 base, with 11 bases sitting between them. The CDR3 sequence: CASSYVRDAQETQYF. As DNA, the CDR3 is TGTGCCAGCAGTTACGTCCGGGACGCCCAAGAGACCCAGTACTTC.

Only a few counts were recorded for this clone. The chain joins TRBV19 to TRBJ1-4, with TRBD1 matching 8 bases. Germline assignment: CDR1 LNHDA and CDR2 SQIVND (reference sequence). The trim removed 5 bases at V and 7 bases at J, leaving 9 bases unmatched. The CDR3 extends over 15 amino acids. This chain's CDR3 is CASSQQTGAGEKLFF. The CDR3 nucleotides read TGTGCCAGTAGTCAACAGACAGGGGCCGGTGAAAAACTGTTTTTT.

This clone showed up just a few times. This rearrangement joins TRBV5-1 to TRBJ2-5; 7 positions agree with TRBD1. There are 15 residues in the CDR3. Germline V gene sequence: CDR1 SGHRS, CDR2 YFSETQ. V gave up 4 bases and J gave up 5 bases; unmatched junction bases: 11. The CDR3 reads CASSGASTGRETQYF. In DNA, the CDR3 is TGCGCCAGCAGCGGGGCGTCGACAGGGCGCGAGACCCAGTACTTC. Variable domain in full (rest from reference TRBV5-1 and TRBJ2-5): KAGVTQTPRYLIKTRGQQVTLSCSPISGHRSVSWYQQTPGQGLQFLFEYFSETQRNKGNFPGRFSGRQFSNSRSEMNVSTLELGDSALYLCASSGASTGRETQYFGPGTRLLVL.

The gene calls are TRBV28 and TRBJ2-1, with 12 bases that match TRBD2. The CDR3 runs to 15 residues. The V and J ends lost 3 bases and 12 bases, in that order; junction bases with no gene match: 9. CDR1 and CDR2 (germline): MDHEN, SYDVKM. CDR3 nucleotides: TGTGCCAGCAGTTTTCTCGGGTCTAGCGGGAGGGTGCAGTTCTTC. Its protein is CASSFLGSSGRVQFF.

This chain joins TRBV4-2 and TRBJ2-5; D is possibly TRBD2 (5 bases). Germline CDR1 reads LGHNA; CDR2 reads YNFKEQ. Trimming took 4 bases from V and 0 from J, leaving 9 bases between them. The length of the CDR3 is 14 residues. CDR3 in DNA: TGTGCCAGCAGCCGCGAGGGATACCAAGAGACCCAGTACTTC. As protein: CASSREGYQETQYF.

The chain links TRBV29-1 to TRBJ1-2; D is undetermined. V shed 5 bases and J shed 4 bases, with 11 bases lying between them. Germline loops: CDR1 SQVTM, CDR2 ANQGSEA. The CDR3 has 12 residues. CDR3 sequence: CSVSTEIYGYTF. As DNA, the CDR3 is TGCAGCGTTTCGACGGAGATCTATGGCTACACCTTC.

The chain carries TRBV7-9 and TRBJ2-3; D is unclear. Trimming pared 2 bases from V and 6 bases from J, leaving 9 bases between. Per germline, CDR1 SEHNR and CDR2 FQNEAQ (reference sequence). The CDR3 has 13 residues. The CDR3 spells CASSLSRTDTQYF. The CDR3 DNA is TGTGCCAGCAGCTTATCGCGTACCGATACGCAGTATTTT.